This T cell receptor (beta chain) is drawn from a study of quantifying T cell responses using KT2 cells. Looking at the study overall: Reverse transcription used primers in the TCR alpha and beta constant regions. Under optimum conditions, T4 ligation efficiency was estimated at more than 8.5%.

This clonotype has ten or more counts. Its target is unknown. Study-wide findings and caveats: Very high KT2 spike-in numbers caused saturation in KT2 sequence detection.

Germline V lookup: CDR1 GTSNPN, CDR2 SVGIG (reference sequence). There are 12 residues in the CDR3. Trimming at V came to 2 bases and at J to 14 bases, leaving 8 bases not matched to a gene. An oligo carrying a UMI was ligated to the cDNA 3' end. First-round PCR used three to five cycles and beta primers RC1.1 and RC1.2 covering TRBC1 and TRBC2. Starting with the second PCR, alpha and beta TCR chains went through separate processing. Each CDR3 protein gets one entry after TCRdb re-called the UMI-ligation and nested PCR reads with MiXCR. This table has more than 55,000 distinct CDR3 sequences, 10% to 15% appearing once. KT2, a clone with a known TCR, was spiked into unfractionated PBMC.

Sample: PBMCs spiked with cells of the T cell clone KT2. The chain has TRBV30 and TRBJ2-5, with 10 nucleotides matching TRBD2. This clonotype was obtained from a human donor. This CDR3 reads CAWSPSGTSVYF. The CDR3 bases are TGTGCCTGGAGTCCGTCAGGGACTAGCGTTTACTTC.